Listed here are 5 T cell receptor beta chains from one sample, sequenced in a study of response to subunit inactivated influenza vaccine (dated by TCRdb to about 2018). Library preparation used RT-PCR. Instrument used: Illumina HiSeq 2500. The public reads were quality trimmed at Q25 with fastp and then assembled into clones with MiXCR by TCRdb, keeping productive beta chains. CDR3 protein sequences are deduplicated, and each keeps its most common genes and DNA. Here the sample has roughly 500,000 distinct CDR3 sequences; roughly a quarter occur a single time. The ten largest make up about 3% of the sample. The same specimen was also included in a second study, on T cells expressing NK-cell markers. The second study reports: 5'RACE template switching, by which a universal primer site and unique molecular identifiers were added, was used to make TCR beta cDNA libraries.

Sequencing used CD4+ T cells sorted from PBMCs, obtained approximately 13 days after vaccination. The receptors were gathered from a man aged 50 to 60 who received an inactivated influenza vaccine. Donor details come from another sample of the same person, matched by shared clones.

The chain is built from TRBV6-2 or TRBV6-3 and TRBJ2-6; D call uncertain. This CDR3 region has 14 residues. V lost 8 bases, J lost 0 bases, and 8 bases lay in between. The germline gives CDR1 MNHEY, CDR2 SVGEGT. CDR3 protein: CASQLTSGANVLTF. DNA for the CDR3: TGTGCCAGCCAACTTACCTCTGGGGCCAACGTCCTGACTTTC.

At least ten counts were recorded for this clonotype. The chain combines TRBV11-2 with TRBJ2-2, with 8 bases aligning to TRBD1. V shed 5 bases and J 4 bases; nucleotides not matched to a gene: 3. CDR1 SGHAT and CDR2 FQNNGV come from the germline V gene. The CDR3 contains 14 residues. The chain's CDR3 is CASSIGQGTGELFF. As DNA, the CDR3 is TGTGCCAGCAGCATCGGACAGGGCACCGGGGAGCTGTTTTTT.

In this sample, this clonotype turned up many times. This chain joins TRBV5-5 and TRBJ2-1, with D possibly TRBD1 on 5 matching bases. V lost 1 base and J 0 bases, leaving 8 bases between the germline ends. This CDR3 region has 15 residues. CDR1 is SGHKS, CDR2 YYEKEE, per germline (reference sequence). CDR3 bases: TGTGCCAGCAGCTTGAGTGGGGCCTCCTACAATGAGCAGTTCTTC. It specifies CASSLSGASYNEQFF.

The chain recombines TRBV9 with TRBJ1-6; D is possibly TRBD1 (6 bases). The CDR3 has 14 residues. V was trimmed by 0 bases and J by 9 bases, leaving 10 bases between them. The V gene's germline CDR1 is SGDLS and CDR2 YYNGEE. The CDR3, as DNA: TGTGCCAGCAGCGTAGAGGCAGGGGCTTCACCCCTCCACTTT. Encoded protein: CASSVEAGASPLHF.

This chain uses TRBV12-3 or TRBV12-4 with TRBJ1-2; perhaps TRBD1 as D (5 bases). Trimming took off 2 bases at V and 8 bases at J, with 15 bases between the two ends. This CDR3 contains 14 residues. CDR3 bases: TGTGCCAGCAGTTTATTTCCAGGGAAGCTGGGCTACACCTTC. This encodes CASSLFPGKLGYTF.